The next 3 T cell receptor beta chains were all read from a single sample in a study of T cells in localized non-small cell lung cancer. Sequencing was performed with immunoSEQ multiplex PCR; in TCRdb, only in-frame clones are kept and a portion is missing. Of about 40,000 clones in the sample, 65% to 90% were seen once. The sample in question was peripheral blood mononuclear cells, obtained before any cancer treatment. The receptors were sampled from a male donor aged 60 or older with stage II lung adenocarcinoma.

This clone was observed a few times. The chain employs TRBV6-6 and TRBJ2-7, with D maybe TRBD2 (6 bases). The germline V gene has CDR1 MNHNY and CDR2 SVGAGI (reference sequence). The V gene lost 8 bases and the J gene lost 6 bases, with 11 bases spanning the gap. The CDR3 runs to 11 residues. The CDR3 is CASFLGGEQYF. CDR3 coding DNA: TGTGCCAGCTTCTTGGGGGGCGAGCAGTACTTC.

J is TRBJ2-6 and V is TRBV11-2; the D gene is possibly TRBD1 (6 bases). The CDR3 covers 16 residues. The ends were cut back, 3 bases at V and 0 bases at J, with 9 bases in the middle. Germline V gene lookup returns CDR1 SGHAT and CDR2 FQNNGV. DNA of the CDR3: TGTGCCAGCAGCTTTGACAGGTCCTCTGGGGCCAACGTCCTGACTTTC. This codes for CASSFDRSSGANVLTF.

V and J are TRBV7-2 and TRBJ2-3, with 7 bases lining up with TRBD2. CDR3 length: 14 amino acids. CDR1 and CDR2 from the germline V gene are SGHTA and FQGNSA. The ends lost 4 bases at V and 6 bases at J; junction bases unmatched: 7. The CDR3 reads CASSSGTIRDTQYF. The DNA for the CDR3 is TGTGCCAGCAGCTCCGGGACTATAAGGGATACGCAGTATTTT.